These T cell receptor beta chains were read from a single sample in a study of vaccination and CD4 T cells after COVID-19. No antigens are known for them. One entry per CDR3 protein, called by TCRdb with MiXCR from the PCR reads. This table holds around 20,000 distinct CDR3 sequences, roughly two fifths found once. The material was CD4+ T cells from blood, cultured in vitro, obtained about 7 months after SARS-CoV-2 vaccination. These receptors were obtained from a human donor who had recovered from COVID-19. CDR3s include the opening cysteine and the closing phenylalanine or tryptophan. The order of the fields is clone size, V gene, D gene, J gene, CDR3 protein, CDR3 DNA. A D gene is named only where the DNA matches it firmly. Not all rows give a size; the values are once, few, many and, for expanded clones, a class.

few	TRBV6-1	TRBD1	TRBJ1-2	CASWGTGESGYTF	TGTGCCAGTTGGGGGACAGGGGAAAGTGGCTACACCTTC
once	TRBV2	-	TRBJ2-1	CASREMGSQNNEQFF	TGTGCCAGCAGGGAAATGGGTTCACAAAACAATGAGCAGTTCTTC
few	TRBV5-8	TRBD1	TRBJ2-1	CASSATGGGGDEQFF	TGTGCCAGCAGCGCCACAGGGGGCGGAGGGGATGAGCAGTTCTTC
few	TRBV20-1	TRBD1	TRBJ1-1	CSARGNARGRAEAFF	TGCAGTGCTAGAGGAAACGCCAGGGGGCGCGCTGAAGCTTTCTTT
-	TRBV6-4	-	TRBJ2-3	CASSDSSVADTQYF	TGTGCCAGCAGTGACTCCAGTGTCGCAGATACGCAGTATTTT
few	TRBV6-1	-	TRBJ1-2	CASHVLAGGGYGYTF	TGTGCCAGCCATGTCCTCGCGGGGGGCGGCTATGGCTACACCTTC
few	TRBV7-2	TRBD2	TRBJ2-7	CASSWTSGTYEQYF	TGTGCCAGCAGCTGGACTAGCGGGACCTACGAGCAGTACTTC
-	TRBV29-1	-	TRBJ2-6	CSVESGANVLTF	TGCAGCGTTGAGTCCGGGGCCAACGTCCTGACTTTC
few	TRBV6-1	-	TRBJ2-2	CASSEQGVDTGELFF	TGTGCCAGCAGTGAACAGGGCGTAGACACCGGGGAGCTGTTTTTT
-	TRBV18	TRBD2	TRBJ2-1	CASSPSGRAVVFF	TGTGCCAGCTCACCTAGCGGGAGGGCCGTTGTGTTCTTC
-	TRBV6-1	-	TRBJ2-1	CASSRRTSSYNEQFF	TGTGCCAGCAGTCGACGGACCAGCTCCTACAATGAGCAGTTCTTC
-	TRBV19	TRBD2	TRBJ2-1	CASSRGGGSGRGNNEQFF	TGTGCCAGTAGTCGGGGGGGTGGTAGCGGGAGGGGGAACAATGAGCAGTTCTTC
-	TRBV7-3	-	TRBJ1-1	CASSLTYGPNTEAFF	TGTGCCAGCAGCTTAACGTACGGGCCGAACACTGAAGCTTTCTTT
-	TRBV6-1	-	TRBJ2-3	CASSVGQSRLDTQYF	TGTGCCAGCAGTGTTGGACAGAGCAGGCTCGATACGCAGTATTTT
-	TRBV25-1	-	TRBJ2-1	CASSLASPYNEQFF	TGTGCCAGCAGCCTAGCTTCACCCTACAATGAGCAGTTCTTC
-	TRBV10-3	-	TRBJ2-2	CAISSPWPRGGELFF	TGTGCCATCAGTTCCCCGTGGCCCCGCGGCGGGGAGCTGTTTTTT
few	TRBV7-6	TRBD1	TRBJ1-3	CASSQQGTGGNTIYF	TGTGCCAGCAGCCAACAGGGGACGGGTGGAAACACCATATATTTT
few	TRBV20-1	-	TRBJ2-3	CSARDRGRGGTDTQYF	TGCAGTGCTAGAGATCGCGGCCGCGGGGGCACAGATACGCAGTATTTT
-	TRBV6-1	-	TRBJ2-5	CASSEVVEYQETQYF	TGTGCCAGCAGTGAAGTTGTAGAGTACCAAGAGACCCAGTACTTC
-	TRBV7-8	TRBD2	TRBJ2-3	CASSLQREGSTQYF	TGTGCCAGCAGCCTCCAGCGGGAGGGCAGTACGCAGTATTTT
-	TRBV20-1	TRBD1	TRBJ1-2	CSANRGLSLYGYTF	TGCAGTGCTAACAGGGGGCTATCCCTCTATGGCTACACCTTC
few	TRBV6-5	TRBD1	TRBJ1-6	CASSYDRAGSYNSPLHF	TGTGCCAGCAGTTACGACAGGGCGGGCTCCTATAATTCACCCCTCCACTTT
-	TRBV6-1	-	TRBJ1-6	CASSPLKMNSPLHF	TGTGCCAGCAGCCCCCTTAAGATGAATTCACCCCTCCACTTT
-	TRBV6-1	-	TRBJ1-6	CASSEMISGGAGNSPLHF	TGTGCCAGCAGTGAAATGATATCGGGGGGGGCAGGGAATTCACCCCTCCACTTT
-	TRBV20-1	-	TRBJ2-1	CSAVPGLYNEQFF	TGCAGTGCGGTGCCGGGACTGTACAATGAGCAGTTCTTC
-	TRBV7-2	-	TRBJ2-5	CASSLASSETQYF	TGTGCCAGCAGCTTGGCTTCCTCAGAGACCCAGTACTTC
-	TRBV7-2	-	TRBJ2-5	CASSLRGGRGSATQYF	TGTGCCAGCAGCTTACGTGGGGGACGAGGGTCAGCGACCCAGTACTTC
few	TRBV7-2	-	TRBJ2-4	CAMPTWAKNIQYF	TGTGCCATGCCTACCTGGGCCAAAAACATTCAGTACTTC
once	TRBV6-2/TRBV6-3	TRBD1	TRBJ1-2	CASSYSTGQYGYTF	TGTGCCAGCAGTTACTCTACGGGACAGTATGGCTACACCTTC
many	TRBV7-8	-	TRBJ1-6	CASSLGVTAYSPLHF	TGTGCCAGCAGCTTAGGAGTTACTGCATATTCACCCCTCCACTTT
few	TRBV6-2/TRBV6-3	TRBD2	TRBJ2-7	CASSYERGGLAAYEQYF	TGTGCCAGCAGTTACGAACGGGGGGGACTAGCGGCATACGAGCAGTACTTC
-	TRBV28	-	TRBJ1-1	CASSFPGAGGNTEAFF	TGTGCCAGCAGTTTCCCAGGGGCGGGGGGGAACACTGAAGCTTTCTTT
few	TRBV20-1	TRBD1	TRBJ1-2	CSARDSGQGGYGYTF	TGCAGTGCTAGAGACTCTGGACAGGGAGGTTATGGCTACACCTTC
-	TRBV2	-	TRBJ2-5	CASSVDRKETQYF	TGTGCCAGCAGTGTAGATAGGAAAGAGACCCAGTACTTC
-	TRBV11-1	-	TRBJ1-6	CASSLPGLGSPLHF	TGTGCCAGCAGCCTACCGGGCCTGGGGTCACCCCTCCACTTT
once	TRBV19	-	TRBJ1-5	CASTSRDMLFPQHF	TGTGCCAGTACTAGCCGGGACATGTTGTTCCCCCAGCATTTT
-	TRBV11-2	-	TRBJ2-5	CASGTHLGEETQYF	TGTGCCAGCGGCACTCACCTGGGGGAAGAGACCCAGTACTTC
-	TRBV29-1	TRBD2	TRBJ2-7	CSVAGLAKGYEQYF	TGCAGCGTGGCGGGACTAGCGAAAGGGTACGAGCAGTACTTC
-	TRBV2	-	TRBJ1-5	CASSGRGAGQPQHF	TGTGCCAGCAGTGGTAGGGGGGCCGGTCAGCCCCAGCATTTT
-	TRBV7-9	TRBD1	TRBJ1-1	CASSLPGDRGHTEAFF	TGTGCCAGCAGCTTACCAGGGGACAGGGGGCATACTGAAGCTTTCTTT
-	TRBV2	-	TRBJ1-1	CASSLGGRSTEAFF	TGTGCCAGCAGCCTCGGGGGTAGGAGCACTGAAGCTTTCTTT
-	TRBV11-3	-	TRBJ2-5	CASSQYADETQYF	TGTGCCAGCAGCCAATATGCGGACGAGACCCAGTACTTC
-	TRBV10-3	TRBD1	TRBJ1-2	CAISGDRGDYGYTF	TGTGCCATCAGTGGGGACAGGGGGGACTATGGCTACACCTTC
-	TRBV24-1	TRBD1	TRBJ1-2	CATRGSGTDYGYTF	TGTGCCACCAGGGGGTCCGGGACAGACTATGGCTACACCTTC
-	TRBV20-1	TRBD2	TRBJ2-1	CSARAGLAASSYNEQFF	TGCAGTGCTAGAGCTGGACTAGCGGCTAGCTCCTACAATGAGCAGTTCTTC